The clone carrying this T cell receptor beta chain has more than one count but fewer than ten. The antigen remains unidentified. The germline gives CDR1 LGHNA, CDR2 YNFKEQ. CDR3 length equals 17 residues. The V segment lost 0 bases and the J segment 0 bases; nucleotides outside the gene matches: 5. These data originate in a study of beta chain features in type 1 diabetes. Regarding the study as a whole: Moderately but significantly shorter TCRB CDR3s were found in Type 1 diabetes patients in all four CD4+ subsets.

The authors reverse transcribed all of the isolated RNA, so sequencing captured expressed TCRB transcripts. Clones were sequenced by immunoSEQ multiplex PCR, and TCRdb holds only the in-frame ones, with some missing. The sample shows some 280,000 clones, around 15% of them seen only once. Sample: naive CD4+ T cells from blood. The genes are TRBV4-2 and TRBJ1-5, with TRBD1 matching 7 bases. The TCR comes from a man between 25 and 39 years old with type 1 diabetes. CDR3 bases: TGTGCCAGCAGCCAAGATCGGGGGACAGATAGCAATCAGCCCCAGCATTTT. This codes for CASSQDRGTDSNQPQHF.